These T cell receptor beta chains were read from a single sample in a study of early T cells in non-severe SARS-CoV-2 infection. One entry per CDR3 protein, called by TCRdb with MiXCR from the 5' RACE reads. The table has under 80,000 distinct CDR3 sequences, 11% seen once; the top ten hold 3.5% to 4%. Sequencing was done on a sample of whole blood. Receptor source: an adult who was a healthcare worker with PCR-confirmed SARS-CoV-2 infection or an uninfected control (not recorded which). Both conserved end residues are part of each CDR3. The D gene is left open where the match is weak. Expanded clones get a size class; other rows say once, few or many, or leave the size out.

j_gene,abundance,d_gene,v_gene,CDR3aa,CDR3nt
TRBJ2-2,many,TRBD2,TRBV4-2,CASSLAAGEVTGELFF,TGTGCCAGCAGCCTGGCGGCGGGGGAGGTTACCGGGGAGCTGTTTTTT
TRBJ1-1,many,-,TRBV30,CAWSVQGNTEAFF,TGTGCCTGGAGTGTACAGGGGAACACTGAAGCTTTCTTT
TRBJ2-3,few,-,TRBV2,CASSARGTQYF,TGTGCCAGCAGTGCGAGGGGTACGCAGTATTTT
TRBJ1-6,many,-,TRBV12-5,CASGFNNSPLHF,TGTGCTAGTGGTTTTAATAATTCACCCCTCCACTTT
TRBJ2-3,few,TRBD1,TRBV3-1,CASSSHRGKADTQYF,TGTGCCAGCAGCTCCCACAGGGGCAAGGCAGATACGCAGTATTTT
TRBJ2-7,many,-,TRBV29-1,CSVTDNLEQYF,TGCAGCGTGACAGACAACTTGGAGCAGTACTTC
TRBJ2-3,many,-,TRBV29-1,CSVVRGVGTDTQYF,TGCAGCGTTGTGAGGGGAGTGGGCACAGATACGCAGTATTTT
TRBJ2-2,few,TRBD2,TRBV4-1,CASSQSGIAGGLAGELFF,TGCGCCAGCAGCCAATCCGGGATAGCGGGAGGGCTGGCCGGGGAGCTGTTTTTT
TRBJ2-3,-,-,TRBV7-9,CASSLVEVDTQYF,TGTGCCAGCAGCTTAGTCGAGGTAGATACGCAGTATTTT
TRBJ2-1,many,-,TRBV29-1,CSGGTRDYNEQFF,TGCAGCGGGGGGACTCGAGACTACAATGAGCAGTTCTTC
TRBJ2-7,few,TRBD2,TRBV6-5,CASRASGRSSYEQYF,TGTGCCAGCAGAGCTAGCGGGAGGAGCTCCTACGAGCAGTACTTC
TRBJ2-7,few,-,TRBV4-1,CASSQGLGYYEQYF,TGCGCCAGCAGCCAAGGACTGGGATACTACGAGCAGTACTTC
TRBJ2-1,-,-,TRBV4-1,CASSQGHGGAPDQLF,TGCGCCAGCAGCCAGGGGCATGGGGGAGCCCCCGATCAGCTCTTC
TRBJ2-1,-,TRBD2,TRBV29-1,CSVEGTTYNEQFF,TGCAGCGTTGAGGGGACTACCTACAATGAGCAGTTCTTC
TRBJ2-7,many,TRBD2,TRBV14,CASSQGLADYEQYF,TGTGCCAGCAGCCAGGGACTAGCAGATTACGAGCAGTACTTC
TRBJ1-5,many,-,TRBV7-9,CASSFGGRGNQPQHF,TGTGCCAGCAGCTTTGGGGGGCGCGGCAATCAGCCCCAGCATTTT